Listed here are 23 T cell receptor beta chains from one sample, sequenced in a study of blood T cell repertoires in COVID-19. Only in-frame clones appear in the TCRdb table, and some are missing; sequencing was by immunoSEQ multiplex PCR. Counted here are 110,000 or so clones, approximately 78% occurring once; the ten biggest clones make up about 16%. The sample was peripheral blood. These receptors were taken from a woman over 75 with acute or convalescent COVID-19.

Only one count was recorded for this clone. This chain connects TRBV6-5 to TRBJ2-2, with D tentatively TRBD2 (6 bases). Per germline, CDR1 MNHEY and CDR2 SVGAGI. V lost 7 bases, J lost 1 base, and 7 bases lay in between. The CDR3 sequence is 13 residues long. Here the CDR3 reads CASISGNTGELFF. The CDR3 DNA is TGTGCCAGCATTAGCGGGAACACCGGGGAGCTGTTTTTT.

This clone is a singleton in its sample. The chain carries TRBV15 and TRBJ2-7, with 7 nucleotides matching TRBD1. Germline V gives CDR1 LNHNV, CDR2 YYDKDF (reference sequence). The ends lost 3 bases at V and 6 bases at J; junction bases unmatched: 11. The CDR3 loop spans 15 amino acids. The CDR3 nucleotides read TGTGCCACCAGCAGCCGAGGGGGCTCCCTCACCGAGCAGTACGTC. Amino acid sequence: CATSSRGGSLTEQYV.

The chain is built from TRBV5-5 and TRBJ2-4, with 8 bases fitting TRBD2. This CDR3 spans 15 amino acids. Trimming removed 4 bases from V and 5 bases from J; junction bases left unmatched: 8. Germline loops: CDR1 SGHKS, CDR2 YYEKEE (reference sequence). CDR3 sequence (DNA): TGTGCCAGCAGCCCCGGTGGAGCGGGAGAAAACATTCAGTACTTC. It translates to CASSPGGAGENIQYF.

This clone is a singleton in its sample. The CDR3 coding sequence is TGTGCCAGCAGCCAGAGGCCATCTGAGCAGTTCTTC. It encodes CASSQRPSEQFF. The chain links TRBV3-1 (or the pseudogene TRBV3-2) to TRBJ2-1; D not resolved. CDR3 size: 12 residues. Deletions cut 3 bases from V and 9 bases from J, with 9 bases between. Germline assignment: CDR1 LGHDT and CDR2 YNNKEL (reference sequence).

The chain recombines TRBV7-8 with TRBJ2-3; TRBD1 agrees at 7 bases. The CDR3 is 14 residues long. Germline lookup yields CDR1 SGHVS and CDR2 FQNEAQ. J gave up 2 bases and V 4 bases, and 3 bases lay outside the gene matches. CDR3 sequence (DNA): TGTGCCAGCAGCTCGGACAGGTCCACAGATACGCAGTATTTT. The encoded protein is CASSSDRSTDTQYF.

The chain joins TRBV19 to TRBJ2-1, with 11 positions matching TRBD2. The CDR3 covers 16 residues. Germline V gives CDR1 LNHDA, CDR2 SQIVND (reference sequence). With V trimmed by 4 bases and J by 6 bases, 8 bases remained unmatched. The CDR3 is CASSSLAGGRGNEQFF. In DNA form, the CDR3 reads TGTGCCAGTAGTAGTTTAGCGGGAGGGCGAGGCAATGAGCAGTTCTTC.

The chain employs TRBV5-1 and TRBJ1-2; a weak D match, TRBD1 (6 bases). The V end was cut by 3 bases, the J end by 3 bases, with 9 bases between. Germline values: CDR1 SGHRS, CDR2 YFSETQ. This CDR3 contains 13 residues. The DNA of the CDR3 is TGCGCCAGCAGCTCGTCAGGGGACTATGGCTACACCTTC. Translated, it gives CASSSSGDYGYTF.

The chain links TRBV7-2 to TRBJ2-1; D perhaps matches TRBD2 (6 bases). The CDR3 runs to 15 residues. The ends were cut back, 5 bases at V and 2 bases at J, with 13 bases in the middle. Germline V gene sequence: CDR1 SGHTA, CDR2 FQGNSA. CDR3 sequence: CASSKGTRTYNEQFF. In DNA form, the CDR3 reads TGTGCCAGCAGCAAAGGGACTCGAACCTACAATGAGCAGTTCTTC.

The chain joins TRBV28 to TRBJ1-1, with TRBD1 matching over 8 bases. This CDR3 region has 15 residues. Germline V gene lookup returns CDR1 MDHEN and CDR2 SYDVKM. With 2 bases clipped from V and 5 bases from J, the junction kept 7 bases outside the gene matches. CDR3 DNA sequence: TGTGCCAGCAGTTTAAGGACAGGGTTGTTGACTGAAGCTTTCTTT. Protein sequence: CASSLRTGLLTEAFF.

V usage is TRBV4-1 and J usage is TRBJ2-5, with TRBD2 matching 8 bases. V gave up 4 bases and J gave up 5 bases; unmatched junction bases: 15. Germline V gene sequence: CDR1 MGHRA, CDR2 YSYEKL. CDR3 size: 17 residues. The CDR3 nucleotides are TGCGCCAGCAGCCCTTCCTTAGAGCGGGAGTTAACGGAGACCCAGTACTTC. It yields the protein CASSPSLERELTETQYF.

This chain uses TRBV29-1 with TRBJ2-3; 11 positions match TRBD2. Germline V gene data show CDR1 as SQVTM and CDR2 as ANQGSEA. The CDR3 is made up of 13 amino acids. With 6 bases clipped from V and 6 bases from J, the junction kept 5 bases outside the gene matches. The CDR3 reads CSVELAGVDTQYF. CDR3 bases: TGCAGCGTCGAACTAGCGGGAGTGGATACGCAGTATTTT.

This chain connects TRBV19 to TRBJ1-1; D gene unclear. From germline, CDR1 is LNHDA and CDR2 SQIVND (reference sequence). Between the trimmed V and J ends, which lost 6 bases and 1 base, there was a span of 9 bases. The CDR3 loop spans 13 amino acids. CDR3 loop: CASSQQKNTEAFF. The CDR3, as DNA: TGTGCCAGTAGCCAACAGAAGAACACTGAAGCTTTCTTT.

The chain employs TRBV5-1 and TRBJ2-7, with 10 bases fitting TRBD2. Unmatched junction bases numbered 12, after V lost 4 bases and J lost 8 bases. The germline V gene has CDR1 SGHRS and CDR2 YFSETQ. The CDR3 sequence is 15 residues long. The CDR3 loop reads CASSETGTSEDKQYF. In DNA, the CDR3 is TGCGCCAGCAGCGAAACCGGGACTAGCGAGGACAAGCAGTACTTC.

This rearrangement joins TRBV11-2 to TRBJ1-1; D gene unclear. CDR1 and CDR2 (germline): SGHAT, FQNNGV. The CDR3 loop spans 13 amino acids. V was clipped by 1 base and J by 1 base, with 4 bases between them. CDR3 DNA: TGTGCCAGCAGCTTAGTTAAGAACACTGAAGCTTTCTTT. It yields the protein CASSLVKNTEAFF.

Only a few counts were recorded for this clone. CDR3 bases: TGTGCCAGCGACAGGGATTCTAACTATGGCTACACCTTC. Translating gives CASDRDSNYGYTF. V is TRBV2 and J is TRBJ1-2; 7 bases match TRBD1. The J segment lost 0 bases and the V segment lost 8 bases, leaving 3 bases of the junction unmatched. The CDR3 covers 13 residues. The V gene's germline CDR1 is SNHLY and CDR2 FYNNEI.

This clone was observed once. This chain connects TRBV7-9 to TRBJ2-1; perhaps TRBD2 as D (6 bases). The V end was cut by 2 bases, the J end by 5 bases, with 16 bases between. The CDR3 runs 16 residues. Looked up from germline, CDR1 is SEHNR and CDR2 is FQNEAQ (reference sequence). This CDR3 is CASSLFNGGRDNEQFF. The CDR3 DNA sequence: TGTGCCAGCAGCTTATTTAACGGGGGTCGCGACAATGAGCAGTTCTTC.

The chain combines TRBV7-2 with TRBJ1-5, with 8 positions matching TRBD1. The V and J ends lost 4 bases and 7 bases, in that order; junction bases with no gene match: 6. Germline V gives CDR1 SGHTA, CDR2 FQGNSA. The CDR3 totals 14 residues. The chain's CDR3 is CASSWTGRQQPQHF. CDR3 DNA sequence: TGTGCCAGCAGCTGGACAGGGAGGCAACAGCCCCAGCATTTT.

This chain joins TRBV7-9 and TRBJ1-5; 11 bases are a match to TRBD1. Germline-derived CDR1 and CDR2 are SEHNR and FQNEAQ (reference sequence). Trimming at V came to 3 bases and at J to 4 bases, leaving 2 bases not matched to a gene. The CDR3 has 15 residues. The DNA for the CDR3 is TGTGCCAGCAGCTTGGGACAGGGGGTAAATCAGCCCCAGCATTTT. It specifies CASSLGQGVNQPQHF.

This clone has only one observation. V usage is TRBV5-4 and J usage is TRBJ1-1, with D possibly being TRBD1 (5 bases). Trimming left V 2 bases short and J 6 bases short, with 11 bases between. Germline loops: CDR1 SGHNT, CDR2 YYREEE (reference sequence). This CDR3 is built from 13 residues. CDR3 sequence reads: CASSLPQGSEAFF. The CDR3 DNA is TGTGCCAGCAGCTTACCTCAGGGATCTGAAGCTTTCTTT.

This chain connects TRBV28 to TRBJ2-5; 9 positions agree with TRBD2. V lost 3 bases and J lost 5; bases outside the gene matches: 7. Germline loops: CDR1 MDHEN, CDR2 SYDVKM. This CDR3 is built from 15 residues. The CDR3 DNA sequence: TGTGCCAGCAGTTTCGGGACTAGCTACGGGGAGACCCAGTACTTC. Amino acid sequence: CASSFGTSYGETQYF.

The V gene is TRBV11-2, the J gene TRBJ2-2; 7 bases agree with TRBD2. Germline values: CDR1 SGHAT, CDR2 FQNNGV. The CDR3 is 17 residues long. The J segment lost 7 bases and the V segment lost 0 bases, leaving 11 bases of the junction unmatched. The CDR3 loop reads CASSLDLASGSYGELFF. As DNA, the CDR3 is TGTGCCAGCAGCTTAGATCTGGCTAGCGGATCATACGGGGAGCTGTTTTTT.

The chain uses TRBV10-2 and TRBJ1-1, with 7 bases identical to TRBD1. The CDR3 runs to 16 residues. V lost 7 bases to trimming and J lost 3 bases; unmatched junction nucleotides: 14. Looked up from germline, CDR1 is WSHSY and CDR2 is SAAADI. CDR3 coding DNA: TGCGCCAGCAAAGAGGGGACAGTGGTTCTAGACACTGAAGCTTTCTTT. Translating gives CASKEGTVVLDTEAFF.

This rearrangement joins TRBV2 to TRBJ2-5, with a weak D call TRBD1 (5 bases). Germline CDR1 is SNHLY and CDR2 is FYNNEI. CDR3 length: 15 residues. V shed 4 bases and J shed 4 bases, with 16 bases lying between them. CDR3 sequence (DNA): TGTGCCAGCAGTGTATTTGGGGCAATTGGAGAGACCCAGTACTTC. Encoded protein: CASSVFGAIGETQYF.